Detailed here is one TCR beta chain. The CDR3 totals 16 residues. Between the trimmed V and J ends, which lost 5 bases and 3 bases, there was a span of 17 bases. Germline-derived CDR1 and CDR2 are MNHEY and SVGAGI. TCRdb itself ran the 5' RACE reads through MiXCR, one entry per CDR3 protein. The table records about 140,000 distinct CDR3 sequences, 14% to 15% of them present only once. The record originates from a study of T-cell memory formation after mild COVID-19. This receptor was obtained from an adult woman who had mild COVID-19 (a few samples of this study predate the infection). Cell type and time point are not known. Material for sequencing was PBMCs or a T cell subset sorted from them (not recorded which). This chain joins TRBV6-5 and TRBJ1-5, with no clear D. The CDR3 nucleotides are TGTGCCAGCAGTCCCTTGCCCGACAACTCCAATCAGCCCCAGCATTTT. Translation: CASSPLPDNSNQPQHF.